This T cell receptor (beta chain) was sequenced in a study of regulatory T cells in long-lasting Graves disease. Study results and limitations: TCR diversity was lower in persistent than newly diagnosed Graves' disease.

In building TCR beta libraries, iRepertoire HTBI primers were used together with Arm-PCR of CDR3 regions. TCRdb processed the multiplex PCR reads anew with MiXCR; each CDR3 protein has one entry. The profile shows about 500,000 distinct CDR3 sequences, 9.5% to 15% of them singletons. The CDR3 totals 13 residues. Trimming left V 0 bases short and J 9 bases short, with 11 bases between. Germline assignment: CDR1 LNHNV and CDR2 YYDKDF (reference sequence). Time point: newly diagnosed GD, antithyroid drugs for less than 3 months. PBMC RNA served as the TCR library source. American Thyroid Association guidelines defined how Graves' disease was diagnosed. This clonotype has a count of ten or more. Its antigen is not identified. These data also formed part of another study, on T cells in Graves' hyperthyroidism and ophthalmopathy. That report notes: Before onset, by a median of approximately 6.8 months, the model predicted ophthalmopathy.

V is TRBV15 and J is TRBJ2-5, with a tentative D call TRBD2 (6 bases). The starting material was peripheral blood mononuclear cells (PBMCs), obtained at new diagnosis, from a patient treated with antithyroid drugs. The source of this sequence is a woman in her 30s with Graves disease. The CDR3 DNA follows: TGTGCCACCAGCAGAGATTTTCGGGAGCCCCAGTACTTC. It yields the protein CATSRDFREPQYF. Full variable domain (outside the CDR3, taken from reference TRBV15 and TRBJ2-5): DAMVIQNPRYQVTQFGKPVTLSCSQTLNHNVMYWYQQKSSQAPKLLFHYYDKDFNNEADTPDNFQSRRPNTSFCFLDIRSPGLGDTAMYLCATSRDFREPQYFGPGTRLLVL.